These 3 T cell receptor beta chains came from one sample sequenced in a study of T and B cells in COVID-19 patients. Blood genomic DNA input for TRB amplification was roughly 250-500 ng. BIOMED2 TRB-A/B primer pools were used in multiplex TRB PCR. Each CDR3 protein gets one entry after TCRdb re-called the multiplex PCR reads with MiXCR. The table has about 7,000 distinct CDR3 sequences, 30% to 35% seen once. The sequenced sample consisted of blood. The receptors were gathered from a human donor with active COVID-19.

The CDR3 loop reads CSVGPGTGTYEQYF. The CDR3 bases are TGCAGCGTTGGACCCGGGACAGGGACCTACGAGCAGTACTTC. The chain uses TRBV29-1 and TRBJ2-7, with TRBD1 identical over 9 bases. Germline-derived CDR1 and CDR2 are SQVTM and ANQGSEA. There are 14 residues in the CDR3. The J segment lost 2 bases and the V segment lost 4 bases, leaving 6 bases of the junction unmatched.

This clonotype appeared a few times. The chain links TRBV12-3 or TRBV12-4 to TRBJ2-1; the D is unclear. Trimming left V 6 bases short and J 7 bases short, with 7 bases between. The CDR3 is 11 residues long. The CDR3 region is CASSFRNEQFF. The CDR3 DNA follows: TGTGCCAGCAGCTTCCGGAATGAGCAGTTCTTC.

The sample holds a few counts of this clonotype. This sequence joins TRBV19 and TRBJ1-5, with 7 bases identical to TRBD1. After removal of 5 bases from V and 10 bases from J, the junction contained 11 bases not matched to a gene. Germline values: CDR1 LNHDA, CDR2 SQIVND (reference sequence). The CDR3 loop spans 14 amino acids. CDR3 nucleotide sequence: TGTGCCAGTAGTGCCTCAGGGGGTGTGACACCCCAGCATTTT. Protein: CASSASGGVTPQHF. The full variable domain, in which reference TRBV19 and TRBJ1-5 provide the parts outside the CDR3, is DGGITQSPKYLFRKEGQNVTLSCEQNLNHDAMYWYRQDPGQGLRLIYYSQIVNDFQKGDIAEGYSVSREKKESFPLTVTSAQKNPTAFYLCASSASGGVTPQHFGDGTRLSIL.